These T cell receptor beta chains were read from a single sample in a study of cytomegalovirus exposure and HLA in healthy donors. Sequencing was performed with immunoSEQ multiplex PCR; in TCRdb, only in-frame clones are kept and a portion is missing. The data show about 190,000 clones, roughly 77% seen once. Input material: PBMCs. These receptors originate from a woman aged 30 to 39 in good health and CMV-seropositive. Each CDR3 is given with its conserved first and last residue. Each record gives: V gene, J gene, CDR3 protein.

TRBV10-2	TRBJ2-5	CASSEVTGRETQYF
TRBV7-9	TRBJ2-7	CASEELSSYEQYF
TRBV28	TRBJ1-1	CASRWDRTINTEAFF
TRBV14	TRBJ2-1	CASSQQLHLSGRENNEQFF
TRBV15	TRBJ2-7	CATSRGSGGRANEQYF
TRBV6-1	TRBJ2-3	CASNTDRASTDTQYF
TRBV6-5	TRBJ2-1	CASSSRTSGRGDEQFF
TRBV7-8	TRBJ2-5	CASSLLLAGGPKETQYF
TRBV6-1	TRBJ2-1	CASSETSGSRNEQFF
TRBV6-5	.	CASSHPLDTGGEQYF
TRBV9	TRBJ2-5	CASNSGTGGGETQYF
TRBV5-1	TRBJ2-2	CASSPGQGRTGELFF
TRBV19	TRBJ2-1	CASTWSSGVYNEQFF
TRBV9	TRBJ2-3	CASSVVPAEGTDTQYF
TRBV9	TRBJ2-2	CASSVETSGMLTGELFF
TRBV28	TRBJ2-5	CASSEGTGVQETQYF
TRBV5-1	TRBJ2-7	CASSLGASGRAIDEQYF
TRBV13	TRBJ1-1	CASRLGGSEAFF
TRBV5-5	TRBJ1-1	CASSLVSGEAFF
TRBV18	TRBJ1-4	CASSSGTGPNEKLFF
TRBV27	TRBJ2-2	CASSYAQNTGELFF
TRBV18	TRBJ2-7	CASSPLGPGDEQYF
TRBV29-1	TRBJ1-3	CSVWTGDFNSGNTIYF
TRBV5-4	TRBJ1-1	CASSSSLRDRVAFF
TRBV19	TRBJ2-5	CATTGQGLSKTQYF
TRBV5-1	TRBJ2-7	CASSLEMGADYEQYF
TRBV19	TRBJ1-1	CASRVGTEAFF
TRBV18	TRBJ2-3	CASLKTSGSTDTQYF
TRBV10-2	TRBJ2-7	CASSELYEQYF
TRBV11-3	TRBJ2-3	CASSLGTLSGLSTDTQYF
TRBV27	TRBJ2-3	CASSPYRTDTQYF
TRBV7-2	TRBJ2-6	CASSLKVTGGISGANVLTF
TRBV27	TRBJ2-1	CASTGSSYNEQFF